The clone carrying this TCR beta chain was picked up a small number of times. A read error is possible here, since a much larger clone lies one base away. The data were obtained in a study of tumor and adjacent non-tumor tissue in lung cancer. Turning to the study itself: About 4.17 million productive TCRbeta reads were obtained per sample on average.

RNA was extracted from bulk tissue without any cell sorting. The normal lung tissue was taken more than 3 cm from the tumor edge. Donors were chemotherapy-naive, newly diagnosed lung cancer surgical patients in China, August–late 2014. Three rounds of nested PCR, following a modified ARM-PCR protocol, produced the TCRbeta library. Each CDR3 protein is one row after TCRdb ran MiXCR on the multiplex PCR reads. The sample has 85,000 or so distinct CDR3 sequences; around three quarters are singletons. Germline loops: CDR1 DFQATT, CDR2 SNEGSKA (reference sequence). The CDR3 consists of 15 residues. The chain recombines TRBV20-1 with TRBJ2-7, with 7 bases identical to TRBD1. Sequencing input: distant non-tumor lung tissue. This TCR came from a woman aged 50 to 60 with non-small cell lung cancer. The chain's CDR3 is CSARDPGQSSYEQHF. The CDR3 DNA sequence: TGCAGTGCTAGAGATCCGGGACAGTCTTCCTACGAGCAGCACTTC.